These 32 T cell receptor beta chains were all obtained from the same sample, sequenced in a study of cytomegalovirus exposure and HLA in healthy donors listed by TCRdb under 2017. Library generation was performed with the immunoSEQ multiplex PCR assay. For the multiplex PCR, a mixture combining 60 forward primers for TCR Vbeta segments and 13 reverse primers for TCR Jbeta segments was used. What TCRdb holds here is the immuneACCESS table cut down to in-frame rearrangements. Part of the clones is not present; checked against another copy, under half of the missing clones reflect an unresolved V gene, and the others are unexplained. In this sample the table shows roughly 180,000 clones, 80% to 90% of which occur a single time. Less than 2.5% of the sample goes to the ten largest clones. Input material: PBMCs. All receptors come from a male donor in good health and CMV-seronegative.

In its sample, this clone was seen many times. Here the CDR3 DNA reads TGTGCCAGCAGTGATAGATACAATGAGCAGTTCTTC. It is translated as CASSDRYNEQFF. V is TRBV6-1 and J is TRBJ2-1; no clear D gene. This CDR3 comprises 12 residues. V gave up 3 bases and J gave up 4 bases, with 4 bases separating them. Per the germline V gene, CDR1 is MNHNS and CDR2 is SASEGT.

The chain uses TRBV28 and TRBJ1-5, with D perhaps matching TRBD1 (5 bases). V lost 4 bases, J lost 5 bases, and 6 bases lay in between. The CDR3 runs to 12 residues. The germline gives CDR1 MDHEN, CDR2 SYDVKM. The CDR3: CASSSGDQPQHF. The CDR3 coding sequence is TGTGCCAGCAGTTCGGGGGATCAGCCCCAGCATTTT.

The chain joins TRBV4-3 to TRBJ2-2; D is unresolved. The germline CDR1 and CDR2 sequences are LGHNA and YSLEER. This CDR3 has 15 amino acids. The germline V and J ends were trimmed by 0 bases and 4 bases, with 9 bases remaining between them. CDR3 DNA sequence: TGCGCCAGCAGCCAAGATGGGCTTCCCACCGGGGAGCTGTTTTTT. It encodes CASSQDGLPTGELFF.

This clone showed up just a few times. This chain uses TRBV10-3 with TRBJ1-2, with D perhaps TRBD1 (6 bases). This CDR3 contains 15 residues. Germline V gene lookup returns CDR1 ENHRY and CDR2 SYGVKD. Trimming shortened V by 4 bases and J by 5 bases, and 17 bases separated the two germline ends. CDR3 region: CAISGSGDRIYGYTF. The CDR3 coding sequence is TGTGCCATCAGTGGTTCAGGGGATCGAATATATGGCTACACCTTC.

DNA for the CDR3: TGCGCCAGCAGCTTGGGGTCGATTACAGGGGGTATTGGGGGGCGAATTTATCGCTACACCTTC. Translating it yields CASSLGSITGGIGGRIYRYTF. The V call is TRBV5-1, the J call TRBJ1-2, with TRBD1 identical over 8 bases. This CDR3 has 21 residues. The V gene end was trimmed by 0 bases and the J gene end by 9 bases; junction bases not matched to a gene: 28. Germline V gene lookup returns CDR1 SGHRS and CDR2 YFSETQ.

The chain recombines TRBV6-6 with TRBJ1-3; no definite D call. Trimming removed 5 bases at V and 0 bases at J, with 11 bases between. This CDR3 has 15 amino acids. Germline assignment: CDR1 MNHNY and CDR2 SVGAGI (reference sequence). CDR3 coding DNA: TGTGCCAGCAGTATACGAGGGAGCTCTGGAAACACCATATATTTT. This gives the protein CASSIRGSSGNTIYF.

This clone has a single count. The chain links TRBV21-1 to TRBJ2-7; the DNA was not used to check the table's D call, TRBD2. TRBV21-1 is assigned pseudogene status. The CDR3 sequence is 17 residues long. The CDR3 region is CASSKESDTSGCYEQYF. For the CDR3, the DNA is TGTGCCAGCAGCAAAGAGTCGGACACTAGCGGGTGCTACGAGCAGTACTTC.

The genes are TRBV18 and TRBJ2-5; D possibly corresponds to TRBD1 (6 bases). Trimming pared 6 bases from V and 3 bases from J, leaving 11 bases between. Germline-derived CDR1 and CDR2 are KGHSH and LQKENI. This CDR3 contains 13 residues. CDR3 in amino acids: CASSPKGEETQYF. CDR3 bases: TGTGCCAGCTCCCCGAAGGGGGAAGAGACCCAGTACTTC.

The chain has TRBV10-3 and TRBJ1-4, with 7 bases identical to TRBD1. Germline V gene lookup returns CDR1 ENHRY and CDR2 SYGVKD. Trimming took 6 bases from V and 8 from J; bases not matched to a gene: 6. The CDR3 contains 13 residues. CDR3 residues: CAISDREAEKLFF. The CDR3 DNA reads TGTGCCATCAGCGACAGGGAAGCCGAAAAACTGTTTTTT.

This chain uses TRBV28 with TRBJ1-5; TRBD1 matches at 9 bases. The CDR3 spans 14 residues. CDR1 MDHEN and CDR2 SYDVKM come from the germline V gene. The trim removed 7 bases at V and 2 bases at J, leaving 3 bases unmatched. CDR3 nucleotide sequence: TGTGCCAGCATACAGGGGGCTGGCAATCAGCCCCAGCATTTT. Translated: CASIQGAGNQPQHF.

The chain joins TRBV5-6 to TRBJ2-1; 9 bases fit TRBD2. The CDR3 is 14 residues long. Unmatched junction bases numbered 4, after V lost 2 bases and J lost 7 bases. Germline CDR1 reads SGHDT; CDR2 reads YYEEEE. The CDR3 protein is CASSLVAGDNEQFF. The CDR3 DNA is TGTGCCAGCAGCTTAGTAGCGGGAGATAATGAGCAGTTCTTC. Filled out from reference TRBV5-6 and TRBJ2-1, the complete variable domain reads DAGVTQSPTHLIKTRGQQVTLRCSPKSGHDTVSWYQQALGQGPQFIFQYYEEEERQRGNFPDRFSGHQFPNYSSELNVNALLLGDSALYLCASSLVAGDNEQFFGPGTRLTVL.

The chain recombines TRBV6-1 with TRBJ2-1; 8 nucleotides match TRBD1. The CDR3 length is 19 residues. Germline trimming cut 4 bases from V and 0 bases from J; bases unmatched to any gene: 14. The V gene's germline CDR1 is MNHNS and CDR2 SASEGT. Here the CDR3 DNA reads TGTGCCAGCAGTGTGGTTCAGGGGGCCAGGGCCAGCTCCTACAATGAGCAGTTCTTC. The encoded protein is CASSVVQGARASSYNEQFF.

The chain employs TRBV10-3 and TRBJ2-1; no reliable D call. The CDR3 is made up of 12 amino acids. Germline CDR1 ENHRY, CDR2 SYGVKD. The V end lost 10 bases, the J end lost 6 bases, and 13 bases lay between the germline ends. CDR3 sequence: CASGPLGNEQFF. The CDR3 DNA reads TGTGCCAGCGGCCCTCTTGGCAATGAGCAGTTCTTC.

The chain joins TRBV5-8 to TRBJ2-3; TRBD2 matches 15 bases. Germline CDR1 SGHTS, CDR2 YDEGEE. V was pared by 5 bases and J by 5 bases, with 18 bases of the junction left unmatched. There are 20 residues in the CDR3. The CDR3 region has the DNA TGTGCCAGCAGACCGGTCCCAGGACTAGCGGGGGGGCCGTTTATAGATACGCAGTATTTT. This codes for CASRPVPGLAGGPFIDTQYF.

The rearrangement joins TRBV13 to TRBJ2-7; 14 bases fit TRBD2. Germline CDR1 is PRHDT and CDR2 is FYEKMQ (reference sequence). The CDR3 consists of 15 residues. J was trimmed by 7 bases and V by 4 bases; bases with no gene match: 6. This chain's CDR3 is CASSSGLAGVWEQYF. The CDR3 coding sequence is TGTGCCAGCAGCTCGGGACTAGCGGGAGTGTGGGAGCAGTACTTC.

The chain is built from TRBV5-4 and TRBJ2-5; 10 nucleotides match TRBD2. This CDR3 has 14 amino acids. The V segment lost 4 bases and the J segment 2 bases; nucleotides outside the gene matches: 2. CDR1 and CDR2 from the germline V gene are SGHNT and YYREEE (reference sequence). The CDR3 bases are TGTGCCAGCAGCCATAGCGGGAGGCAAGAGACCCAGTACTTC. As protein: CASSHSGRQETQYF.

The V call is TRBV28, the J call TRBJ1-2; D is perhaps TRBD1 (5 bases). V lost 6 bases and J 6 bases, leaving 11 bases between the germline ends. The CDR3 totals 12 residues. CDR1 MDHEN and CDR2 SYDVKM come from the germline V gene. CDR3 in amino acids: CASSPKGDGYTF. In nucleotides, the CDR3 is TGTGCCAGCAGCCCGAAAGGGGATGGCTACACCTTC.

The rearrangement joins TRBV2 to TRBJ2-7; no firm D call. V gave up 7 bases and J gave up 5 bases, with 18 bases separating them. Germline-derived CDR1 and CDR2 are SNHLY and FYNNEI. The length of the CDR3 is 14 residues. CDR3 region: CASKETQAVDEQYF. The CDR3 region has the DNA TGTGCCAGCAAAGAGACCCAGGCCGTCGACGAGCAGTACTTC. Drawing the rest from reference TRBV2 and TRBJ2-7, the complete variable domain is EPEVTQTPSHQVTQMGQEVILRCVPISNHLYFYWYRQILGQKVEFLVSFYNNEISEKSEIFDDQFSVERPDGSNFTLKIRSTKLEDSAMYFCASKETQAVDEQYFGPGTRLTVT.

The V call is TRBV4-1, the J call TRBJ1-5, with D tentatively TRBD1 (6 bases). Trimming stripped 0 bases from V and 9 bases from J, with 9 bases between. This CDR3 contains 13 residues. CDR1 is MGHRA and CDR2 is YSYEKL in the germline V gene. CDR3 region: CASSQDATGPQHF. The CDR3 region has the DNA TGCGCCAGCAGCCAAGATGCGACAGGGCCCCAGCATTTT.

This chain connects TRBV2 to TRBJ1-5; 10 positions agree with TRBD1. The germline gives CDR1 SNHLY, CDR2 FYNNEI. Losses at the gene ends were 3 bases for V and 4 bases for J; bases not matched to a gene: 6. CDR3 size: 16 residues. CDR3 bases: TGTGCCAGCAGTGAGGGGGGACAGGGGCTAAATCAGCCCCAGCATTTT. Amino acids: CASSEGGQGLNQPQHF. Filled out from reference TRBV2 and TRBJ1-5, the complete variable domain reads EPEVTQTPSHQVTQMGQEVILRCVPISNHLYFYWYRQILGQKVEFLVSFYNNEISEKSEIFDDQFSVERPDGSNFTLKIRSTKLEDSAMYFCASSEGGQGLNQPQHFGDGTRLSIL.

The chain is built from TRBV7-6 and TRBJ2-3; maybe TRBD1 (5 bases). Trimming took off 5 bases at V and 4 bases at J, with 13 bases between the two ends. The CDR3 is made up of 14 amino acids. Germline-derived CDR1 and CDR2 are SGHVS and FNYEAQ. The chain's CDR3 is CASSENRKSDTQYF. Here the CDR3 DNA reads TGTGCCAGCAGCGAGAACAGGAAATCAGATACGCAGTATTTT.

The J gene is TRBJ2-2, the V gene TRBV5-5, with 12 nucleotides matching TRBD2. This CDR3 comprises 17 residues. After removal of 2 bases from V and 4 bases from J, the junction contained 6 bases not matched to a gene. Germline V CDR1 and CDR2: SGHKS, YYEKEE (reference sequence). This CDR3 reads CASSFLAGGRLTGELFF. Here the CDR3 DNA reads TGTGCCAGCAGCTTCCTAGCGGGGGGGCGACTCACCGGGGAGCTGTTTTTT.

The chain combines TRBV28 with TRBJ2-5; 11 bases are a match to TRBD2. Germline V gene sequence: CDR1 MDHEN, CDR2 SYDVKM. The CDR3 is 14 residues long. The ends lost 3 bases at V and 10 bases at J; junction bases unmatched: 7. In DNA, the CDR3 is TGTGCCAGCAGTTTTCTAGCGGGAGGAGAGCTCCAGTACTTC. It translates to CASSFLAGGELQYF.

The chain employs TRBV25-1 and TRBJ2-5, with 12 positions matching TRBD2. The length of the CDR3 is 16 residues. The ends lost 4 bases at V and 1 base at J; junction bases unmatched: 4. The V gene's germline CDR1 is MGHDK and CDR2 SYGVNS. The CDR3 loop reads CASSATSGRFQETQYF. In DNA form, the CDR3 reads TGTGCCAGCAGTGCAACTAGCGGGAGGTTCCAAGAGACCCAGTACTTC.

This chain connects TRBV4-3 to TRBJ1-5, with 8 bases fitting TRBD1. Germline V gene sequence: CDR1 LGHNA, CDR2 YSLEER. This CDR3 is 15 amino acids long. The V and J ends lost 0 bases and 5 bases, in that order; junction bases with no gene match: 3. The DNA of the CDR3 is TGCGCCAGCAGCCAAGATGACAGGGGCTATCAGCCCCAGCATTTT. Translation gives CASSQDDRGYQPQHF.

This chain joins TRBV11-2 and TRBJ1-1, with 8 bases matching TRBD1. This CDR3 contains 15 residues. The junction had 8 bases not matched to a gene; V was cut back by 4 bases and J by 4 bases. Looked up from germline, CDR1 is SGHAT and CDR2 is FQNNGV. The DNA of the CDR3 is TGTGCCAGCAGCTCGAGACAGGGGACGGGCACTGAAGCTTTCTTT. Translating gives CASSSRQGTGTEAFF.

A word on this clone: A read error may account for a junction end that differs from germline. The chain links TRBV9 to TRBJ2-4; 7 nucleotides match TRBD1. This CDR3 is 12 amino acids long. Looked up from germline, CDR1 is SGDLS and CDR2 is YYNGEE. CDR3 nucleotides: TGTGCCAGCAGCGGGACCCAGGGACAGATGTGCTTC. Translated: CASSGTQGQMCF.

The CDR3 nucleotides are TGTGCCAGCAGTGTACCACCCGGGACAGGGGGGAACACTGAAGCTTTCTTT. Its translation is CASSVPPGTGGNTEAFF. This chain joins TRBV2 and TRBJ1-1, with 11 bases fitting TRBD1. The CDR3 runs to 17 residues. Germline CDR1 and CDR2: SNHLY and FYNNEI. V gave up 4 bases and J gave up 1 base; unmatched junction bases: 8.

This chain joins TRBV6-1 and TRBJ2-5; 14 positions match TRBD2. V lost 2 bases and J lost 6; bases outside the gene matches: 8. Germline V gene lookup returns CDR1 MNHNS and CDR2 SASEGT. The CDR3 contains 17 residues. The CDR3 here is CASSEWGLAGAAQTQYF. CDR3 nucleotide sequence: TGTGCCAGCAGTGAATGGGGACTAGCGGGAGCAGCACAGACCCAGTACTTC.

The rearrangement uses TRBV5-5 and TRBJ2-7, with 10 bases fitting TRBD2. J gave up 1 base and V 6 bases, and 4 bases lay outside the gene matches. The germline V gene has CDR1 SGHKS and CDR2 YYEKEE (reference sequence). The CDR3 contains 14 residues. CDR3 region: CASTLAGVSYEQYF. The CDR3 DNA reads TGTGCCAGCACGCTAGCGGGAGTGTCCTACGAGCAGTACTTC.

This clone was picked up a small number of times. The CDR3 protein is CAISESGAGGRNTEAFF. DNA of the CDR3: TGTGCCATCAGTGAGTCGGGGGCAGGGGGCCGGAACACTGAAGCTTTCTTT. The rearrangement uses TRBV10-3 and TRBJ1-1; 8 bases are shared with TRBD1. The CDR3 is 17 amino acids. The trim removed 0 bases at V and 1 base at J, leaving 7 bases unmatched. CDR1 is ENHRY, CDR2 SYGVKD, per germline.

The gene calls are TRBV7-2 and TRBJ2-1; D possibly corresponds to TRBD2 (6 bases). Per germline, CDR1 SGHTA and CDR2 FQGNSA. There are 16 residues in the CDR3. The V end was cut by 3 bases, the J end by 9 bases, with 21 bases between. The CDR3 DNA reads TGTGCCAGCAGCTTCCTACGACTAGACGGGTGGGGTGAGCAGTTCTTC. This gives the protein CASSFLRLDGWGEQFF.